This T cell receptor (beta chain) was recorded in a study of T-cell reconstitution after alpha-beta-depleted transplantation in children. Trimming stripped 5 bases from V and 0 bases from J, with 10 bases between. CDR3 size: 14 residues. Germline V gene lookup returns CDR1 DFQATT and CDR2 SNEGSKA (reference sequence). For TCRbeta, the library was prepared with unique molecular identifiers. MiXCR, applied by TCRdb to the PCR reads, yields one record per CDR3 protein. The sample carries about 72,000 distinct CDR3 sequences, 6% to 8% recorded once. This clonotype has ten or more counts. The chain couples TRBV20-1 to TRBJ1-4; tentative D call: TRBD1 (6 bases). The source of this sequence is a human donor who donated a stem cell graft to a child with acute lymphoblastic leukemia. Specimen: PBMCs from the stem cell graft donor, collected from the stem cell graft. The CDR3, as DNA: TGCAGTGCTCACAGGGAGGCAACTAATGAAAAACTGTTTTTT. Encoded protein: CSAHREATNEKLFF.